These T cell receptor beta chains were read from a single sample in a study of T cell changes during pregnancy in multiple sclerosis. Libraries were prepared by immunoSEQ multiplex PCR; TCRdb keeps only in-frame clonotypes and omits some of them. The sample yields about 40,000 clones, just over 90% seen once. The specimen was peripheral blood, collected before pregnancy. These receptors all stem from a female donor with multiple sclerosis, enrolled in a pregnancy study. Each CDR3 is given with its conserved first and last residue. The order of the fields is CDR3 length, V gene, D gene, clone size, J gene, CDR3 protein, CDR3 DNA. The D gene is left open where the match is weak. Size is stated for part of the rows, as once, few or many counts, or as a class when the clone is expanded.

len: 16
v_gene: TRBV5-4
d_gene: TRBD1
abundance: NA
j_gene: TRBJ2-5
CDR3aa: CASSKKTGGALETQYF
CDR3nt: TGTGCCAGCAGCAAAAAGACAGGGGGCGCGTTGGAGACCCAGTACTTC

len: 11
v_gene: TRBV21-1
d_gene: NA
abundance: NA
j_gene: TRBJ2-1
CDR3aa: CERGGVDEQFF
CDR3nt: TGTGAGAGAGGAGGGGTGGATGAGCAGTTCTTC

len: 13
v_gene: TRBV29-1
d_gene: TRBD1
abundance: NA
j_gene: TRBJ1-2
CDR3aa: CSVDGQDNYGYTF
CDR3nt: TGCAGCGTTGACGGACAGGATAACTATGGCTACACCTTC

len: 14
v_gene: TRBV9
d_gene: NA
abundance: NA
j_gene: TRBJ1-6
CDR3aa: CASSVYGGHSPLHF
CDR3nt: TGTGCCAGCAGCGTTTACGGTGGGCATTCACCCCTCCACTTT

len: 16
v_gene: TRBV5-1
d_gene: TRBD2
abundance: once
j_gene: TRBJ2-1
CDR3aa: CASSLNTGEGYNEQFF
CDR3nt: TGCGCCAGCAGCCTCAATACTGGGGAGGGTTACAATGAGCAGTTCTTC

len: 14
v_gene: TRBV5-1
d_gene: NA
abundance: once
j_gene: TRBJ2-2
CDR3aa: CASSWGLATGELFF
CDR3nt: TGCGCCAGCAGCTGGGGCTTGGCCACGGGGGAGCTGTTTTTT

len: 14
v_gene: TRBV7-6
d_gene: NA
abundance: NA
j_gene: TRBJ2-7
CDR3aa: CASSRDRDFGEQYF
CDR3nt: TGTGCCAGCAGTCGGGACCGGGACTTCGGCGAGCAGTACTTC

len: 16
v_gene: TRBV9
d_gene: TRBD1
abundance: NA
j_gene: TRBJ2-6
CDR3aa: CASSVADRAGANVLTF
CDR3nt: TGTGCCAGCAGCGTAGCGGACAGGGCTGGGGCCAACGTCCTGACTTTC

len: 16
v_gene: TRBV5-6
d_gene: TRBD1
abundance: few
j_gene: TRBJ1-4
CDR3aa: CASSSKSEQGDEKLFF
CDR3nt: TGTGCCAGCAGCTCAAAGTCGGAGCAGGGGGATGAAAAACTGTTTTTT

len: 16
v_gene: TRBV7-2
d_gene: NA
abundance: NA
j_gene: TRBJ2-2
CDR3aa: CASSPHGRGNTGELFF
CDR3nt: TGTGCCAGCAGCCCTCATGGGCGGGGGAACACCGGGGAGCTGTTTTTT

len: 11
v_gene: TRBV9
d_gene: NA
abundance: NA
j_gene: TRBJ2-3
CDR3aa: CASSVADTQYF
CDR3nt: TGTGCCAGCAGCGTAGCTGATACGCAGTATTTT

len: 14
v_gene: TRBV28
d_gene: TRBD1
abundance: NA
j_gene: TRBJ1-2
CDR3aa: CASRIQGEDYGYTF
CDR3nt: TGTGCCAGTCGAATACAGGGGGAGGACTATGGCTACACCTTC

len: 16
v_gene: TRBV25-1
d_gene: TRBD2
abundance: NA
j_gene: TRBJ2-5
CDR3aa: CASSVTSGSVQETQYF
CDR3nt: TGTGCCAGCAGTGTGACTAGCGGGAGCGTCCAAGAGACCCAGTACTTC

len: 17
v_gene: TRBV27
d_gene: TRBD1
abundance: NA
j_gene: TRBJ1-6
CDR3aa: CASSGGQASSYNSPLHF
CDR3nt: TGTGCCAGCAGTGGAGGACAGGCTAGCTCCTATAATTCACCCCTCCACTTT

len: 15
v_gene: TRBV6-5
d_gene: TRBD1
abundance: NA
j_gene: TRBJ2-7
CDR3aa: CASSRDRAPGYEQYF
CDR3nt: TGTGCCAGCAGCCGGGACAGGGCTCCAGGCTACGAGCAGTACTTC

len: 16
v_gene: TRBV5-6
d_gene: NA
abundance: NA
j_gene: TRBJ2-5
CDR3aa: CASSLALDEYQETQYF
CDR3nt: TGTGCCAGCAGCTTAGCGCTAGATGAGTACCAAGAGACCCAGTACTTC

len: 13
v_gene: TRBV29-1
d_gene: NA
abundance: NA
j_gene: TRBJ2-5
CDR3aa: CSVGAGLRETQYF
CDR3nt: TGCAGCGTTGGGGCTGGGCTCCGAGAGACCCAGTACTTC

len: 15
v_gene: TRBV7-7
d_gene: NA
abundance: NA
j_gene: TRBJ2-7
CDR3aa: CASSPIKTSFYEQYF
CDR3nt: TGTGCCAGCAGCCCAATCAAGACTAGTTTCTACGAGCAGTACTTC

len: 15
v_gene: TRBV7-2
d_gene: NA
abundance: once
j_gene: TRBJ2-4
CDR3aa: CASSFGSGSKNIQYF
CDR3nt: TGTGCCAGCAGCTTTGGTTCGGGATCCAAAAACATTCAGTACTTC

len: 12
v_gene: TRBV6-5
d_gene: NA
abundance: NA
j_gene: TRBJ2-6
CDR3aa: CASGAGANVLTF
CDR3nt: TGTGCCAGCGGGGCGGGGGCCAACGTCCTGACTTTC

len: 14
v_gene: TRBV29-1
d_gene: TRBD1
abundance: NA
j_gene: TRBJ1-2
CDR3aa: CSVDTGERDYGYTF
CDR3nt: TGCAGCGTTGACACAGGGGAAAGGGACTATGGCTACACCTTC

len: 15
v_gene: TRBV19
d_gene: TRBD1
abundance: NA
j_gene: TRBJ1-4
CDR3aa: CASSIWDRPNEKLFF
CDR3nt: TGTGCCAGTAGTATATGGGACAGGCCTAATGAAAAACTGTTTTTT

len: 13
v_gene: TRBV13
d_gene: NA
abundance: NA
j_gene: TRBJ2-1
CDR3aa: CASSWGLDNEQFF
CDR3nt: TGTGCCAGCAGCTGGGGACTCGACAATGAGCAGTTCTTC

len: 15
v_gene: TRBV6-5
d_gene: TRBD2
abundance: NA
j_gene: TRBJ2-3
CDR3aa: CASSYSREGTDTQYF
CDR3nt: TGTGCCAGCAGTTACTCGCGGGAGGGCACAGATACGCAGTATTTT

len: 14
v_gene: TRBV7-9
d_gene: NA
abundance: few
j_gene: TRBJ1-1
CDR3aa: CASSLTGTYTEAFF
CDR3nt: TGTGCCAGCAGCTTAACAGGGACCTACACTGAAGCTTTCTTT

len: 15
v_gene: TRBV7-2
d_gene: TRBD1
abundance: NA
j_gene: TRBJ2-7
CDR3aa: CASSLAGTGRDEQYF
CDR3nt: TGTGCCAGCAGCTTAGCAGGGACAGGGCGTGACGAGCAGTACTTC

len: 12
v_gene: TRBV12-5
d_gene: NA
abundance: NA
j_gene: TRBJ2-5
CDR3aa: CASAHLAETQYF
CDR3nt: TGTGCTAGTGCACATTTAGCCGAGACCCAGTACTTC

len: 14
v_gene: TRBV4-2
d_gene: NA
abundance: NA
j_gene: TRBJ1-3
CDR3aa: CASRGEGGGNTIYF
CDR3nt: TGTGCCAGCAGGGGAGAGGGTGGTGGAAACACCATATATTTT

len: 14
v_gene: TRBV18
d_gene: TRBD1
abundance: NA
j_gene: TRBJ1-4
CDR3aa: CASSEGQVVEKLFF
CDR3nt: TGTGCCAGCTCAGAAGGACAGGTGGTTGAAAAACTGTTTTTT